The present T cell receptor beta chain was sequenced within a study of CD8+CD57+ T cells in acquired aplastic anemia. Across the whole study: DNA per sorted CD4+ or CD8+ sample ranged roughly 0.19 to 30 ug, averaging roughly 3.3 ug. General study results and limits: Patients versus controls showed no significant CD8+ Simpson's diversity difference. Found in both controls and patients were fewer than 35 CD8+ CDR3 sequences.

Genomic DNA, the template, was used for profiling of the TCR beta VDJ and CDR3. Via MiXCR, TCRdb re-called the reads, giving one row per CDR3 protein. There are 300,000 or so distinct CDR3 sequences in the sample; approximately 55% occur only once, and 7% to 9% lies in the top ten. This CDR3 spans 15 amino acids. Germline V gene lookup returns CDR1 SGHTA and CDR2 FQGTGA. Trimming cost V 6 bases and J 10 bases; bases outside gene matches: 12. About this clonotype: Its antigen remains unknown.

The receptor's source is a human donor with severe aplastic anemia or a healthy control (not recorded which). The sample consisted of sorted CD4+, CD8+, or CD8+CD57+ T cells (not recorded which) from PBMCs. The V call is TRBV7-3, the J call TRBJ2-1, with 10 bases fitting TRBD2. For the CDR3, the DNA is TGTGCCAGCAGTCTTGGAGCGGGAGGGCCGAGGGAGCAGTTCTTC. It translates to CASSLGAGGPREQFF.